The 3 T cell receptor beta chains reported below all come from one sample, sequenced in a study of T-cell reconstitution after alpha-beta-depleted transplantation in children. A TCRbeta library incorporating unique molecular identifiers was prepared. MiXCR, run by TCRdb on the PCR reads, gives a single entry per CDR3 protein. Of tens of thousands of distinct CDR3 sequences in the sample, about 16% are singletons; the top ten hold about 19%. This specimen consisted of PBMCs, mostly from graft donor cells, obtained 180 days after TCRalphabeta/CD19-depleted stem cell transplant. Every receptor here comes from a male patient aged 2-10 years who had a stem cell transplant for acute lymphoblastic leukemia, so the T cells may come from the graft donor.

V is TRBV12-3 or TRBV12-4 and J is TRBJ2-5, with TRBD1 as a possible D gene (6 bases). V was cut by 1 base and J by 10 bases, with 22 bases left in between. CDR3 length equals 16 residues. CDR3 residues: CASSLGPQLTGSDQYF. In DNA, the CDR3 is TGTGCCAGCAGTTTAGGGCCTCAACTTACAGGGTCGGACCAGTACTTC.

The chain recombines TRBV6-5 with TRBJ1-1; 9 positions agree with TRBD1. There are 13 residues in the CDR3. The trim removed 6 bases at V and 5 bases at J, leaving 4 bases unmatched. Germline lookup yields CDR1 MNHEY and CDR2 SVGAGI. In DNA, the CDR3 is TGTGCCAGCAGCTACAGGGGGCGTACTGAAGCTTTCTTT. It encodes CASSYRGRTEAFF.

This clonotype was picked up a small number of times. The rearrangement joins TRBV21-1 to TRBJ1-5; the table's D call, TRBD1, has no DNA check behind it. TRBV21-1 is tagged as a pseudogene. The CDR3 is 14 residues long. The CDR3 reads CASSKFSGWQPQHF. The DNA of the CDR3 is TGTGCCAGCAGCAAATTTTCAGGGTGGCAGCCCCAGCATTTT.